This T cell receptor beta chain was captured by sequencing in a study of PD-L1 blockade in urothelial cancer. Across the whole study: The number of prior chemotherapy regimens per patient was 0 to 3. Analysis of the blood was performed 3 weeks (second dose) and 6 weeks after treatment start. When blood samples were assessed, the median T cell count was 141,255.

Repertoires were generated with immunoSEQ multiplex PCR, while TCRdb's copy carries only in-frame clones and drops some. The sample yields 35,000 to 45,000 clones, more than 75% seen once. Enrolled patients showed locally advanced or metastatic urothelial carcinoma. CDR1 is SGHRS and CDR2 is YFSETQ in the germline V gene. The CDR3 sequence is 16 residues long. V lost 7 bases to trimming and J lost 4 bases; unmatched junction nucleotides: 15. The sample was PBMCs, taken around atezolizumab (anti-PD-L1) treatment. The clonotype comes from a man between 70 and 80 years old with urothelial cancer. This chain links TRBV5-1 with TRBJ2-5, with TRBD2 matching over 8 bases. The CDR3 loop is CASSSGSGTMRETQYF. CDR3 in DNA: TGCGCCAGCTCTAGCGGTAGCGGGACCATGAGAGAGACCCAGTACTTC.